The clone carrying this T cell receptor beta chain was recorded many times. The antigen is not known. The starting material, 2 million PBMCs stored at -80 C, gave rise to the unsorted libraries. The data belong to a study of neurological immune-mediated disorders. CDR1 is SGHVS, CDR2 FQNEAQ, per germline. V shed 1 base and J 1 base; nucleotides not matched to a gene: 9. This CDR3 is 17 amino acids long. Overall study findings and caveats: No CDR3 amino acid sequences recurred among expanded clones across subjects, suggesting private repertoires in all groups.

The cDNA was synthesized by means of template-switch 5'RACE, which was carried out with 10-nucleotide random UMIs. TCRdb called the 5' RACE reads again in MiXCR, with one record for every CDR3 protein. The sample gives about 59,000 distinct CDR3 sequences, roughly 12% of which show up once; about 10% is in the top ten. The chain recombines TRBV7-8 with TRBJ2-7, with 8 bases lining up with TRBD1. The sequenced sample consisted of PBMCs. The source of this sequence is a woman in her sixties with HTLV-1-associated myelopathy (HAM/TSP). The CDR3 DNA sequence: TGTGCCAGCAGCTTAGAACTGGGGCAGGGGGCGTCCTACGAGCAGTACTTC. This sequence encodes CASSLELGQGASYEQYF.